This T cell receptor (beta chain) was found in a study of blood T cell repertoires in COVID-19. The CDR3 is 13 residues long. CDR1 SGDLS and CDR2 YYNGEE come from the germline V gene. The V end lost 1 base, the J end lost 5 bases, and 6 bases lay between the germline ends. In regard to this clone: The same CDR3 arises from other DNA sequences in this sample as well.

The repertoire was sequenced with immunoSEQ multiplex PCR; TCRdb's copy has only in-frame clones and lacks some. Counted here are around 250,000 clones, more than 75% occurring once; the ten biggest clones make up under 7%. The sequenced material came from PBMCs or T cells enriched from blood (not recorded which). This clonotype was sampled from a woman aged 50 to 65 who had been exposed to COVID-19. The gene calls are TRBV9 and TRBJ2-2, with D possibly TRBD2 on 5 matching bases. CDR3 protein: CASSVRGTGELFF. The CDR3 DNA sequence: TGTGCCAGCAGCGTACGAGGGACCGGGGAGCTGTTTTTT.